The 12 T cell receptor beta chains in this list originate from one sample, sequenced in a study of cytomegalovirus exposure and HLA in healthy donors. PCR amplification relied on 60 Vbeta primers (plus 13 Jbeta primers). The repertoire was sequenced with immunoSEQ multiplex PCR; TCRdb's copy has only in-frame clones and lacks some. This table has approximately 100,000 clones, 65% to 90% appearing once. What was sequenced was PBMCs. The source of these receptors is a man over 45 in good health and CMV-seronegative.

The chain joins TRBV4-2 to TRBJ1-1, with D maybe TRBD1 (5 bases). The CDR3 has 17 residues. Trimming took 0 bases from V and 1 from J, leaving 15 bases between them. Per the germline V gene, CDR1 is LGHNA and CDR2 is YNFKEQ. CDR3 sequence: CASSQDGGEGWNTEAFF. The CDR3 coding sequence is TGTGCCAGCAGCCAAGATGGGGGGGAAGGGTGGAACACTGAAGCTTTCTTT.

This clone was recorded only once. The chain couples TRBV5-4 to TRBJ1-6; D might be TRBD1 (5 bases). The CDR3 runs to 15 residues. Germline values: CDR1 SGHNT, CDR2 YYREEE (reference sequence). V lost 6 bases and J lost 10, with 20 bases in between. CDR3 region: CASNRGGPSESPLHF. DNA for the CDR3: TGTGCCAGCAATCGGGGGGGTCCCTCGGAGTCACCCCTCCACTTT.

The chain uses TRBV7-2 and TRBJ2-3; D remains unclear. Trimming pared 2 bases from V and 4 bases from J, leaving 4 bases between. Per the germline V gene, CDR1 is SGHTA and CDR2 is FQGNSA. The CDR3 has 12 amino acids. The CDR3 loop is CASSLTADTQYF. CDR3 DNA: TGTGCCAGCAGCTTAACGGCAGATACGCAGTATTTT. The variable domain in full, completed from reference TRBV7-2 and TRBJ2-3, reads GAGVSQSPSNKVTEKGKDVELRCDPISGHTALYWYRQSLGQGLEFLIYFQGNSAPDKSGLPSDRFSAERTGGSVSTLTIQRTQQEDSAVYLCASSLTADTQYFGPGTRLTVL.

The rearrangement joins TRBV2 to TRBJ2-7; the D gene is possibly TRBD1 (6 bases). The CDR3 consists of 13 residues. Trimming pared 5 bases from V and 2 bases from J, leaving 10 bases between. Germline V CDR1 and CDR2: SNHLY, FYNNEI. CDR3: CASSRQATYEQYV. The CDR3 DNA reads TGTGCCAGCAGTAGACAGGCAACCTACGAGCAGTACGTC.

This sequence joins TRBV7-9 and TRBJ1-6; D remains ambiguous. V dropped 4 bases and J dropped 10 bases, with 14 bases sitting between them. Germline lookup yields CDR1 SEHNR and CDR2 FQNEAQ (reference sequence). CDR3 length equals 14 residues. The CDR3 coding sequence is TGTGCCAGCAGCTCCTCTCTAGGTTACTCACCCCTCCACTTT. It translates to CASSSSLGYSPLHF.

The chain is built from TRBV7-2 and TRBJ2-3, with 12 nucleotides matching TRBD2. Germline trimming cut 5 bases from V and 5 bases from J; bases unmatched to any gene: 11. CDR3 size: 17 residues. CDR1 and CDR2 (germline): SGHTA, FQGNSA. CDR3 residues: CASSPRTSGGRGDTQYF. The CDR3 region has the DNA TGTGCCAGCAGCCCCCGCACTAGCGGGGGGCGGGGAGATACGCAGTATTTT.

The V and J genes are TRBV30 and TRBJ2-1, with a weak D call TRBD1 (5 bases). CDR1 GTSNPN and CDR2 SVGIG come from the germline V gene (reference sequence). V was cut by 1 base and J by 0 bases, with 10 bases left in between. The CDR3 is 15 amino acids. CDR3 DNA: TGTGCCTGGAGTGGGCTAGGGGCCTCCTACAATGAGCAGTTCTTC. Protein product: CAWSGLGASYNEQFF.

The chain uses TRBV18 and TRBJ1-1; no reliable D call. The length of the CDR3 is 12 residues. Trimming cost V 2 bases and J 10 bases, with 11 bases left between them. Germline CDR1 reads KGHSH; CDR2 reads LQKENI. CDR3: CASSPVTVGAFF. The CDR3 DNA reads TGTGCCAGCTCACCAGTCACAGTCGGAGCTTTCTTT.

This chain uses TRBV10-2 with TRBJ1-6; no clear D gene. CDR3 size: 13 residues. V lost 4 bases, J lost 11 bases, and 12 bases lay in between. Germline lookup yields CDR1 WSHSY and CDR2 SAAADI. DNA for the CDR3: TGCGCCAGCAGTGGTCTTCGGAGGACACCCCTCCACTTT. Protein product: CASSGLRRTPLHF.

This clone was detected once. The CDR3 protein is CASSFPRTGELFF. The CDR3 DNA reads as TGCGCCAGCAGTTTCCCTAGGACCGGGGAGCTGTTTTTT. The chain combines TRBV10-2 with TRBJ2-2; D gene ambiguous. The V gene lost 5 bases and the J gene lost 5 bases, with 9 bases spanning the gap. This CDR3 has 13 residues. Germline values: CDR1 WSHSY, CDR2 SAAADI.

The chain carries TRBV6-5 and TRBJ1-1; D call uncertain. In germline, CDR1 is MNHEY, CDR2 SVGAGI. The V end was cut by 8 bases, the J end by 1 base, with 14 bases between. The CDR3 sequence is 14 residues long. CDR3 region: CASGQRSTNTEAFF. DNA for the CDR3: TGTGCCAGCGGGCAAAGGTCGACGAACACTGAAGCTTTCTTT.

The CDR3 DNA reads as TGTGCCAGCAGCTCCGACTCTAACTATGGCTACACCTTC. Protein: CASSSDSNYGYTF. The chain is built from TRBV7-2 and TRBJ1-2; D ambiguous. Trimming removed 4 bases from V and 0 bases from J, with 6 bases in between. The CDR3 is made up of 13 amino acids. In germline, CDR1 is SGHTA, CDR2 FQGNSA.